Each of the 4 T cell receptor beta chains below was sequenced from the same sample in a study of blood T cell repertoires in COVID-19. Only in-frame clones appear in the TCRdb table, and some are missing; sequencing was by immunoSEQ multiplex PCR. The sample lists 150,000 to 200,000 clones; roughly 82% were seen once. Sequencing was performed on PBMCs or T cells enriched from blood (not recorded which). These receptors all stem from a woman between 55 and 75 years old with acute COVID-19.

The chain joins TRBV11-2 to TRBJ1-2; TRBD1 agrees at 8 bases. V shed 1 base and J 3 bases; nucleotides not matched to a gene: 4. Germline V CDR1 and CDR2: SGHAT, FQNNGV. CDR3 size: 15 residues. The CDR3 DNA reads TGTGCCAGCAGCTTAGGGGACAGGACTTACTATGGCTACACCTTC. It codes for CASSLGDRTYYGYTF.

Concerning this clone itself: Sequence at one end of the junction differs from germline and may be a read error. The J gene is TRBJ2-7, the V gene TRBV7-2, with 8 bases that match TRBD2. Germline V lookup: CDR1 SGHTA, CDR2 FQGNSA. The CDR3 sequence is 13 residues long. In nucleotides, the CDR3 is TGTGCCACCAGCGGGAGCCCTCCCTACGAGCAGTACTTC. Encoded protein: CATSGSPPYEQYF.

This sequence joins TRBV3-1 (or the pseudogene TRBV3-2) and TRBJ1-1; 10 bases align to TRBD1. Germline assignment: CDR1 LGHDT and CDR2 YNNKEL (reference sequence). V shed 6 bases, J shed 9 bases, and the junction held 10 bases outside the gene matches. This CDR3 spans 14 amino acids. The chain's CDR3 is CASSLQGQGKKAFF. CDR3 nucleotide sequence: TGTGCCAGCAGTCTACAGGGACAGGGGAAAAAAGCTTTCTTT.

The rearrangement links TRBV7-9 to TRBJ2-1; 14 nucleotides match TRBD2. The CDR3 contains 15 residues. CDR1 is SEHNR, CDR2 FQNEAQ, per germline (reference sequence). V shed 6 bases and J 10 bases; nucleotides not matched to a gene: 8. The CDR3 DNA reads TGTGCCAGCAGTCCGGGACTAGCGGGAGCTCGAGAGCAGTTCTTC. Protein product: CASSPGLAGAREQFF.